Listed below are T cell receptor beta chains from one sample, sequenced in a study of blood T cell repertoires in COVID-19. Generated by immunoSEQ multiplex PCR, the TCRdb table keeps only in-frame clones and is missing some. Of tens of thousands of clones listed, approximately 85% were seen once; the top ten hold approximately 45%. The sample consisted of peripheral blood. These receptors were taken from a human donor in a cohort sampled during active COVID-19. The CDR3 runs from the conserved cysteine through the conserved F or W. D genes are given only for firm matches. Clone size is stated in some rows and not others, as once, few, many or a class when expanded.

j_call d_call v_call clone_size cdr3_nt cdr3_aa
TRBJ2-6 TRBD1 TRBV18 - TGTGCCAGCTCACCTGTAGGAACAGGGGCGAGCTCTGGGGCCAACGTCCTGACTTTC CASSPVGTGASSGANVLTF
TRBJ2-4 - TRBV3-1/TRBV3-2 - TGTGCCAGCAGCCAAGGGGGAGTTTACGGGTCCAAAAACATTCAGTACTTC CASSQGGVYGSKNIQYF
TRBJ2-2 TRBD1 TRBV27 - TGTGCCAGCAGTTTACGACAGGGGACGGTAACCGGGGAGCTGTTTTTT CASSLRQGTVTGELFF
TRBJ1-2 - TRBV24-1 - TGTGCCACCAGTCGGGCAGGGATCAACTATGGCTACACCTTC CATSRAGINYGYTF
TRBJ2-7 TRBD2 TRBV6-2/TRBV6-3 - TGTGCCAGCAGTTACTCGGGAGGGCGGGGGAGCTCCTACGAGCAGTACTTC CASSYSGGRGSSYEQYF
TRBJ2-1 - TRBV5-6 - TGTGCCAGCAGCCCCATACCCAAACGGGACAACTACAATGAGCAGTTCTTC CASSPIPKRDNYNEQFF
TRBJ2-7 TRBD1 TRBV6-5 - TGTGCCAGCTCCCCACAGGGGTATCCTGATCAAGAGCAGTACTTC CASSPQGYPDQEQYF
TRBJ2-5 TRBD2 TRBV9 - TGTGCCAGCAGCCTAGGGACTAGCCAAGAGACCCAGTACTTC CASSLGTSQETQYF
TRBJ2-3 - TRBV3-1/TRBV3-2 - TGTGCCAGCAGTCGCTACACAGATACGCAGTATTTT CASSRYTDTQYF
TRBJ2-6 - TRBV28 - TGTGCCAGCAGTAAACATCCCTCCGGGGCCAACGTCCTGACTTTC CASSKHPSGANVLTF
TRBJ2-5 TRBD2 TRBV2 - TGTGCCAGCAGAGCGGGAGGGGGCCGAGAGACCCAGTACTTC CASRAGGGRETQYF
TRBJ2-5 TRBD1 TRBV6-4 - TGTGCCAGCACCCAAACGGGGACAGGGGAAGAGACCCAGTACTTC CASTQTGTGEETQYF
TRBJ2-5 TRBD2 TRBV7-9 - TGTGCCAGCAGCTTAAAACTAGCGGAAGAGACCCAGTACTTC CASSLKLAEETQYF
TRBJ1-1 - TRBV7-2 - TGTGCCAGCAGCTTTAGTACAGTGAACACTGAAGCTTTCTTT CASSFSTVNTEAFF
TRBJ2-2 TRBD2 TRBV28 - TGTGCCAGCAGAGGTAGCGGGAGGCACACCGGGGAGCTGTTTTTT CASRGSGRHTGELFF
TRBJ2-7 TRBD2 TRBV2 - TGTGCCAGCAGGGGGACCTTAGCGGGAGACGGCGAGCAGTACTTC CASRGTLAGDGEQYF
TRBJ2-7 - TRBV7-9 once TGTGCCAGCAGCTTAGACGGTCCAGCGAAGTACTTC CASSLDGPAKYF
TRBJ2-3 - TRBV5-5 - TGTGCCAGCAGCTTGCTCATTCTAGACACAGATACGCAGTATTTT CASSLLILDTDTQYF
TRBJ1-3 - TRBV20-1 once TGCAGTGCTAGTAGCCACGTCTCTGGAAACACCATATATTTT CSASSHVSGNTIYF
TRBJ2-1 - TRBV14 - TGTGCCAGCAGCTCGCCCAGATCCTACAATGAGCAGTTCTTC CASSSPRSYNEQFF
TRBJ2-5 TRBD1 TRBV6-1 - TGTGCCAGCAGTGAAGAATGGGGACAGCAAGAGACCCAGTACTTC CASSEEWGQQETQYF
TRBJ2-7 TRBD2 TRBV19 - TGTGCCAGTAGTAACCCCCCGGCGGGGGGGTTCAACGAGCAGTACTTC CASSNPPAGGFNEQYF
TRBJ1-2 TRBD1 TRBV7-9 - TGTGCCAGCAGCCCACCCGGGACAGGGAGGGTCGGCTACACCTTC CASSPPGTGRVGYTF
TRBJ1-5 - TRBV2 - TGTGCCAGCAGTGATCGGGGGGCTGGTCAGCCCCAGCATTTT CASSDRGAGQPQHF
TRBJ1-2 - TRBV19 - TGTGCCAGTAGTATTTTACAGGAACACTATGGCTACACCTTC CASSILQEHYGYTF
TRBJ2-1 TRBD2 TRBV2 - TGTGCCAGCAGTAAGGGACTAGCGGGAACTAAGCAGTTCTTC CASSKGLAGTKQFF
TRBJ2-7 - TRBV12-5 few TGTGCTAGTGGTTTGCTGGGGCTCGGTGCAGGGGAGCAGTACTTC CASGLLGLGAGEQYF
TRBJ2-5 TRBD1 TRBV14 once TGTGCCAGCAGCCGGGACAGGGTGGAGACCCAGTACTTC CASSRDRVETQYF
TRBJ1-5 - TRBV5-1 once TGCGCCAGCAGCTTGGTGCCGGGGAGCAATCAGCCCCAGCATTTT CASSLVPGSNQPQHF
TRBJ1-1 - TRBV19 - TGTGCCACCGGGGGGGCTGCCGCAGCTTTCTTT CATGGAAAAFF
TRBJ2-7 TRBD1 TRBV7-9 - TGTGCCAGCAGCCCGCTTACGACAGGGGGCAGCTACGAGCAGTACTTC CASSPLTTGGSYEQYF
TRBJ2-5 TRBD2 TRBV6-2/TRBV6-3 - TGTGCCAGCAGTTATCACGGCGGGGGGGACCAAGAGACCCAGTACTTC CASSYHGGGDQETQYF
TRBJ2-1 - TRBV4-3 - TGCGCCAGCAGCCAGGGCTTGGGAGGAGGTCGCGACAATGAGCAGTTCTTC CASSQGLGGGRDNEQFF
TRBJ2-3 TRBD1 TRBV6-5 - TGTGCCAGCAGTTATGGACAGGGGTCGACAGATACGCAGTATTTT CASSYGQGSTDTQYF
TRBJ2-7 - TRBV6-1 once TGTGCCAGCAGTGAGCCACCGGGACTCCCCGAGCAGTACTTC CASSEPPGLPEQYF
TRBJ1-2 - TRBV5-4 - TGTGCCAGCAGCTTGGGCGGTGGCTACACCTTC CASSLGGGYTF
TRBJ1-5 - TRBV5-8 - TGTGCCAGCACCCAAGGGGTAGGCCGACAGAGTGATAATCAGCCCCAGCATTTT CASTQGVGRQSDNQPQHF
TRBJ1-3 - TRBV6-2/TRBV6-3 - TGTGCCAGCAGTCACGTCGGAAGAGGCAAAAGAGGAAACACCATATATTTT CASSHVGRGKRGNTIYF
TRBJ2-7 - TRBV30 - TGTGCCTGGAGTGTACTTGGCGGGGACCCCTACGAGCAGTACTTC CAWSVLGGDPYEQYF
TRBJ1-3 - TRBV9 - TGTGCCAGCAGCGTAAGCGTCCAGAGCTCTGGAAACACCATATATTTT CASSVSVQSSGNTIYF
TRBJ2-1 TRBD2 TRBV27 - TGTGCCAGCAGTCCACGGGGGGGGGCCAATGAGCAGTTCTTC CASSPRGGANEQFF
TRBJ2-7 - TRBV21-1 - TGTGCCAGCAGCCCCTCGAGGAAGGAGACTGGCGAGCAGTACTTC CASSPSRKETGEQYF
TRBJ2-7 - TRBV6-2/TRBV6-3 few TGTGCCAGCAGTTACTCATCGACATCGAATAGCTACGAGCAGTACTTC CASSYSSTSNSYEQYF